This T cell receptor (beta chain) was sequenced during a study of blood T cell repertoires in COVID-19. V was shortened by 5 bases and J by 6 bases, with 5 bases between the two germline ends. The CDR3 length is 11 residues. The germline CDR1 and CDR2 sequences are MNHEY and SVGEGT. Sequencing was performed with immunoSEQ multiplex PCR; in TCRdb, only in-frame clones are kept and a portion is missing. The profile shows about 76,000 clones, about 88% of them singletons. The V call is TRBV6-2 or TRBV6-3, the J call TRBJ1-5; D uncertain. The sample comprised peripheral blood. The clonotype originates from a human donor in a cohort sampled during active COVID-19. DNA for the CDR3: TGTGCCAGCAGTAACGGTCAGCCCCAGCATTTT. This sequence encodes CASSNGQPQHF.